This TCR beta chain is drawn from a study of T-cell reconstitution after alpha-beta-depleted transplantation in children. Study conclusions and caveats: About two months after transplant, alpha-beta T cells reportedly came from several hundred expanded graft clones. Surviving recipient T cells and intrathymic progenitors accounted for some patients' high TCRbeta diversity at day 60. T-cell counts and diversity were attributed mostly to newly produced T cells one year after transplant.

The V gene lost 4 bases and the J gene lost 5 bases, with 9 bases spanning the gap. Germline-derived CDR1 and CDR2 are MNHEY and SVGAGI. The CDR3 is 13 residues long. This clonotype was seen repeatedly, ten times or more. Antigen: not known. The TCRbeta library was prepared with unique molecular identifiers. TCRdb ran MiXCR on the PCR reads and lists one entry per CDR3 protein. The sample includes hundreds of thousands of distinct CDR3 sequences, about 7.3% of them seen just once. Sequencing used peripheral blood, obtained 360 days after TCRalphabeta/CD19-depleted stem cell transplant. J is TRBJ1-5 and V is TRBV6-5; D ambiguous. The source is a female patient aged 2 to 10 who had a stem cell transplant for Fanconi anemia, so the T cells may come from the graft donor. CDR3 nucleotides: TGTGCCAGCAGTTGGGGAGGAGATCAGCCCCAGCATTTT. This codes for CASSWGGDQPQHF.